This is a list of T cell receptor beta chains from one sample in a study of shared clonotypes between healthy human individuals. Generated by immunoSEQ multiplex PCR, the TCRdb table keeps only in-frame clones and is missing some. The table shows approximately 2,300,000 clones, with roughly 92% occurring only once. The sample was naive CD4+ T cells from PBMCs. Receptors originate from a man aged 18-30 years in good health. Some clones in this sample may be carry-over from other donors' samples. CDR3s include the opening cysteine and the closing phenylalanine or tryptophan. A D gene is named only where the DNA matches it firmly. Clone size is shown for a subset of rows, as once, few, many or a class of expanded clone.

clone size,J gene,V gene,D gene,CDR3 protein,CDR3 DNA
NA,TRBJ2-1,TRBV28,TRBD2,CASSFLLAGANNEQFF,TGTGCCAGCAGTTTCCTTCTGGCGGGAGCTAACAATGAGCAGTTCTTC
NA,TRBJ2-7,TRBV19,NA,CASSISQGGRSSYEQYF,TGTGCCAGTAGTATAAGTCAGGGTGGGAGGTCTTCCTACGAGCAGTACTTC
NA,TRBJ2-2,TRBV7-2,NA,CASTPISLSGELFF,TGTGCCAGCACCCCCATATCATTGAGTGGGGAGCTGTTTTTT
once,TRBJ2-2,TRBV5-1,NA,CASRTGWAGELFF,TGCGCCAGCAGAACAGGGTGGGCCGGGGAGCTGTTTTTT
once,TRBJ2-3,TRBV6-6,NA,CASSYPVGLEQYF,TGTGCCAGCAGCTACCCGGTAGGCCTCGAGCAGTATTTT
NA,TRBJ1-1,TRBV5-1,NA,CASSLAPSGTEAFF,TGCGCCAGCAGCTTGGCCCCTTCGGGAACTGAAGCTTTCTTT
once,TRBJ2-1,TRBV7-2,NA,CASSGSSYNEQFF,TGTGCCAGCAGCGGTAGCTCCTACAATGAGCAGTTCTTC
NA,TRBJ2-7,TRBV5-1,TRBD1,CASSLDGQGSYEQYF,TGCGCCAGCAGCTTGGATGGACAGGGCTCCTACGAGCAGTACTTC
NA,TRBJ2-3,TRBV7-7,TRBD1,CASSPDRAGDTQYF,TGTGCCAGCAGCCCGGACAGGGCGGGAGATACGCAGTATTTT
NA,TRBJ2-1,TRBV11-3,NA,CASSLEQGSNEQFF,TGTGCCAGCAGCTTAGAACAGGGTAGCAATGAGCAGTTCTTC
NA,TRBJ2-1,TRBV2,NA,CASGLSPGYNEQFF,TGTGCCAGCGGACTCTCCCCCGGTTACAATGAGCAGTTCTTC
few,TRBJ2-7,TRBV7-2,TRBD2,CASSFSGSYEQYF,TGTGCCAGCAGCTTTAGCGGGAGTTACGAGCAGTACTTC
NA,TRBJ2-1,TRBV6-1,NA,CASSDYPYNEQFF,TGTGCCAGCAGTGATTACCCTTACAATGAGCAGTTCTTC
NA,TRBJ2-1,TRBV7-9,NA,CASSFGRSYNEQFF,TGTGCCAGCAGCTTTGGACGGTCCTACAATGAGCAGTTCTTC
NA,TRBJ2-2,TRBV10-3,TRBD1,CAISELGTGGSGELFF,TGTGCCATCAGTGAGTTGGGGACAGGGGGCTCCGGGGAGCTGTTTTTT
NA,TRBJ1-4,TRBV5-4,NA,CASSIGTSEKLFF,TGTGCCAGCAGCATAGGGACTTCCGAAAAACTGTTTTTT
NA,TRBJ1-2,TRBV7-6,NA,CASSFSQGSGYTF,TGTGCCAGCAGTTTTTCACAGGGAAGCGGCTACACCTTC
few,TRBJ1-5,TRBV28,NA,CASSLYLNQPQHF,TGTGCCAGCAGTTTATATCTCAATCAGCCCCAGCATTTT
NA,TRBJ2-7,TRBV6-6,NA,CASRTGLYEQYF,TGTGCCAGCCGTACCGGGCTCTACGAGCAGTACTTC
NA,TRBJ1-1,TRBV10-3,TRBD1,CAISEDREGTEAFF,TGTGCCATCAGTGAGGACAGGGAGGGTACTGAAGCTTTCTTT
NA,TRBJ2-3,TRBV7-2,TRBD2,CASSSPGLAGGTDTQYF,TGTGCCAGCAGCTCCCCGGGGCTAGCGGGAGGAACAGATACGCAGTATTTT
once,TRBJ2-2,TRBV7-9,TRBD1,CASSLRGGGQELTGELFF,TGTGCCAGCAGCCTCCGAGGGGGCGGACAGGAGTTAACCGGGGAGCTGTTTTTT
NA,TRBJ2-2,TRBV9,TRBD2,CASSPTGTRTGELFF,TGTGCCAGCAGCCCAACCGGGACTAGAACCGGGGAGCTGTTTTTT
NA,TRBJ2-3,TRBV5-1,NA,CASSSTTSTSTDTQYF,TGCGCCAGCAGCTCGACTACCTCTACGAGCACAGATACGCAGTATTTT
NA,TRBJ2-4,TRBV5-1,NA,CASSPPQAGNQNIQYF,TGCGCCAGCAGCCCCCCTCAGGCTGGAAACCAAAACATTCAGTACTTC
NA,TRBJ2-3,TRBV30,TRBD2,CAWSVGGGTQYF,TGTGCCTGGAGTGTCGGGGGGGGTACGCAGTATTTT
once,TRBJ2-7,TRBV6-7,NA,CASSYSGPDFTYEQYF,TGTGCCAGCAGTTATAGTGGTCCGGATTTTACATACGAGCAGTACTTC
NA,TRBJ2-3,TRBV6-6,TRBD2,CASSYSGRFADTQYF,TGTGCCAGCAGTTACAGCGGGAGGTTCGCAGATACGCAGTATTTT
once,TRBJ2-3,TRBV28,TRBD2,CASSAELAGDTDTQYF,TGTGCCAGCAGTGCCGAGCTAGCGGGAGACACAGATACGCAGTATTTT
NA,TRBJ1-6,TRBV7-9,TRBD1,CASSPGQGLGSPLHF,TGTGCCAGCAGCCCCGGACAGGGCTTAGGGTCACCCCTCCACTTT
NA,TRBJ2-7,TRBV27,TRBD1,CASSLKWTGPMQYF,TGTGCCAGCAGTTTGAAATGGACAGGGCCTATGCAGTACTTC
NA,TRBJ2-7,TRBV6-1,TRBD1,CASNGQVIHEQYF,TGTGCCAGCAATGGACAGGTAATCCACGAGCAGTACTTC
NA,TRBJ1-5,TRBV15,NA,CATSRGGHQPQHF,TGTGCCACCAGCAGGGGAGGCCATCAGCCCCAGCATTTT
NA,TRBJ2-1,TRBV5-8,TRBD1,CASSLRSGQGPHGREQFF,TGTGCCAGCAGCCTAAGATCGGGACAGGGGCCCCACGGGCGTGAGCAGTTCTTC
NA,TRBJ2-3,TRBV5-1,TRBD2,CASSSRLAGSTDTQYF,TGCGCCAGCAGCTCCCGACTAGCGGGCAGCACAGATACGCAGTATTTT
NA,TRBJ2-3,TRBV7-2,NA,CASSFRGSDTQYF,TGTGCCAGCAGCTTTCGGGGTTCCGATACGCAGTATTTT
NA,TRBJ2-5,TRBV4-1,TRBD2,CASSQPRLAGWETQYF,TGCGCCAGCAGCCAGCCTCGACTAGCGGGCTGGGAGACCCAGTACTTC
NA,TRBJ1-1,TRBV28,TRBD1,CASSLGGTVEAFF,TGTGCCAGCAGTTTAGGAGGGACAGTTGAAGCTTTCTTT
NA,TRBJ1-2,TRBV19,NA,CASSTLAGLGYGYTF,TGTGCCAGTAGTACCCTCGCGGGCCTGGGGTATGGCTACACCTTC
NA,TRBJ2-2,TRBV5-1,TRBD2,CASLKGLAGSNTGELFF,TGCGCCAGTCTTAAGGGACTAGCGGGATCGAACACCGGGGAGCTGTTTTTT
NA,TRBJ2-1,TRBV7-6,NA,CASSFGGASYSEQFF,TGTGCCAGCAGCTTTGGAGGGGCGTCCTACAGTGAGCAGTTCTTC
NA,TRBJ1-1,TRBV28,TRBD1,CASSSPGGGNTEAFF,TGTGCCAGCAGTTCCCCAGGGGGGGGGAACACTGAAGCTTTCTTT
NA,TRBJ2-5,TRBV11-2,TRBD1,CASSPRGRGETQYF,TGTGCCAGCAGCCCGAGGGGGCGCGGGGAGACCCAGTACTTC
NA,TRBJ2-2,TRBV2,NA,CASSRAFATGTGELFF,TGTGCCAGCAGTCGGGCCTTCGCAACGGGCACCGGGGAGCTGTTTTTT
NA,TRBJ2-2,TRBV2,TRBD1,CASSRDRNTGELFF,TGTGCCAGCAGTAGGGACAGGAACACCGGGGAGCTGTTTTTT
NA,TRBJ1-1,TRBV18,TRBD1,CASSTTGGFGTEAFF,TGTGCCAGCTCAACAACAGGGGGCTTTGGCACTGAAGCTTTCTTT
NA,TRBJ1-4,TRBV4-2,NA,CASSHRWQGRDEKLFF,TGTGCCAGCAGCCATAGATGGCAGGGGAGGGATGAAAAACTGTTTTTT
NA,TRBJ1-2,TRBV5-1,TRBD1,CASSRAGQGSADGYTF,TGCGCCAGCAGCCGTGCGGGACAGGGTTCGGCGGATGGCTACACCTTC
NA,TRBJ1-1,TRBV29-1,NA,CSTTATEAFF,TGCAGCACGACCGCCACTGAAGCTTTCTTT
few,TRBJ1-2,TRBV4-1,TRBD1,CASSQEGQGYGYTF,TGCGCCAGCAGCCAAGAAGGACAGGGGTATGGCTACACCTTC
NA,TRBJ2-7,TRBV7-9,TRBD1,CASRGTGGPYEQYF,TGTGCCAGCAGAGGGACAGGGGGCCCCTACGAGCAGTACTTC
NA,TRBJ1-1,TRBV6-5,NA,CASSPDGFEAFF,TGTGCCAGCAGCCCGGATGGTTTTGAAGCTTTCTTT
NA,TRBJ2-4,TRBV2,TRBD2,CASSEGLAGDPGKNIQYF,TGTGCCAGCAGTGAAGGACTAGCGGGAGACCCGGGCAAAAACATTCAGTACTTC